Shown below are 25 T cell receptor beta chains from a single sample sequenced in a study of T cells in localized non-small cell lung cancer. Data came from immunoSEQ multiplex PCR; TCRdb stores just in-frame clones and leaves some out. This table has roughly 2,700 clones, roughly 29% appearing once. The sample was normal lung tissue next to the tumor, taken before any cancer treatment. The source of these receptors is a man aged 40 to 70 with stage I lung adenocarcinoma.

This clone was seen a few times. The chain joins TRBV11-3 to TRBJ2-1; D is perhaps TRBD1 or TRBD2 (5 bases each). The CDR3 runs to 15 residues. Germline-derived CDR1 and CDR2 are SGHNT and YENEEA. The V end lost 3 bases, the J end lost 1 base, and 10 bases lay between the germline ends. CDR3 coding DNA: TGTGCCAGCAGCTTCGGGACGGTTTCCTACAATGAGCAGTTCTTC. Protein: CASSFGTVSYNEQFF. The full variable domain, with the rest looked up from reference TRBV11-3 and TRBJ2-1, is EAGVVQSPRYKIIEKKQPVAFWCNPISGHNTLYWYLQNLGQGPELLIRYENEEAVDDSQLPKDRFSAERLKGVDSTLKIQPAELGDSAVYLCASSFGTVSYNEQFFGPGTRLTVL.

The chain has TRBV6-8 and TRBJ1-4; maybe TRBD1 (5 bases). V shed 10 bases and J shed 3 bases, with 18 bases lying between them. Germline CDR1 is MNHGY and CDR2 is SAAAGT. The CDR3 contains 15 residues. CDR3 loop: CAISLSAGANEKLFF. Here the CDR3 DNA reads TGTGCCATCAGCCTTTCAGCGGGGGCTAATGAAAAACTGTTTTTT.

The rearrangement joins TRBV18 to TRBJ1-1, with a possible D match to TRBD1 (6 bases). Germline V gene sequence: CDR1 KGHSH, CDR2 LQKENI. V lost 5 bases and J 5 bases, leaving 15 bases between the germline ends. This CDR3 has 14 amino acids. This chain's CDR3 is CASSKGQGKTEAFF. CDR3 DNA: TGTGCCAGCTCAAAGGGCCAGGGGAAGACTGAAGCTTTCTTT. Looking up the rest from reference TRBV18 and TRBJ1-1 gives the full variable domain: NAGVMQNPRHLVRRRGQEARLRCSPMKGHSHVYWYRQLPEEGLKFMVYLQKENIIDESGMPKERFSAEFPKEGPSILRIQQVVRGDSAAYFCASSKGQGKTEAFFGQGTRLTVV.

The chain joins TRBV18 to TRBJ1-1; 8 positions agree with TRBD1. The CDR3 length is 14 residues. Germline CDR1 and CDR2: KGHSH and LQKENI. J was trimmed by 4 bases and V by 4 bases; bases with no gene match: 5. The CDR3 spells CASSQGQGGTEAFF. For the CDR3, the DNA is TGTGCCAGCTCACAAGGACAGGGAGGCACTGAAGCTTTCTTT.

The J gene is TRBJ2-1, the V gene TRBV5-1; D gene ambiguous. Trimming pared 4 bases from V and 2 bases from J, leaving 13 bases between. The CDR3 contains 15 residues. The germline CDR1 and CDR2 sequences are SGHRS and YFSETQ. DNA of the CDR3: TGCGCCAGCAGCCGCATCGAATCTACCTACAATGAGCAGTTCTTC. This encodes CASSRIESTYNEQFF.

This clone has just a few counts. This sequence joins TRBV6-8 and TRBJ2-2; 8 bases match TRBD2. Germline assignment: CDR1 MNHGY and CDR2 SAAAGT. Losses at the gene ends were 8 bases for V and 5 bases for J; bases not matched to a gene: 13. This CDR3 is built from 16 residues. In nucleotides, the CDR3 is TGTGCCAGCTCCCCGCGGGGGGAAGGGGGGACCGGGGAGCTGTTTTTT. It specifies CASSPRGEGGTGELFF.

This chain uses TRBV30 with TRBJ2-3; 12 bases match TRBD2. The V gene end was trimmed by 3 bases and the J gene end by 4 bases; junction bases not matched to a gene: 5. The CDR3 has 15 residues. Per germline, CDR1 GTSNPN and CDR2 SVGIG (reference sequence). CDR3 protein: CAWSRTSGNSDTQYF. The CDR3, as DNA: TGTGCCTGGAGCCGGACTAGCGGGAACTCAGATACGCAGTATTTT.

This sequence joins TRBV11-3 and TRBJ2-7, with 7 positions matching TRBD2. Per germline, CDR1 SGHNT and CDR2 YENEEA. The CDR3 contains 16 residues. V shed 5 bases and J 1 base; nucleotides not matched to a gene: 11. The CDR3 bases are TGTGCCAGCAGCCGCACCTGGCGGGAGACGTCCTACGAGCAGTACTTC. Its protein is CASSRTWRETSYEQYF.

This chain links TRBV6-8 with TRBJ1-5; 7 bases line up with TRBD1. This CDR3 has 16 residues. Germline-derived CDR1 and CDR2 are MNHGY and SAAAGT. Losses at the gene ends were 6 bases for V and 6 bases for J; bases not matched to a gene: 14. The CDR3 bases are TGTGCCAGCAGAAGAGGACAGGAGAGTTTGGGTCAGCCCCAGCATTTT. Its translation: CASRRGQESLGQPQHF.

The J gene is TRBJ2-5, the V gene TRBV19; 7 bases are shared with TRBD2. V trimming: 4 bases; J trimming: 5 bases; junction bases outside the gene matches: 13. The CDR3 has 16 residues. Germline assignment: CDR1 LNHDA and CDR2 SQIVND (reference sequence). The CDR3 nucleotides are TGTGCCAGTAGTAATCGGGGGAGGGCCTATTGGGAGACCCAGTACTTC. Translated: CASSNRGRAYWETQYF.

The chain joins TRBV19 to TRBJ1-1, with D possibly matching TRBD1 (5 bases). CDR1 is LNHDA and CDR2 is SQIVND in the germline V gene (reference sequence). The CDR3 sequence is 14 residues long. The V end lost 5 bases, the J end lost 10 bases, and 20 bases lay between the germline ends. CDR3 sequence: CASSSNSGGKGAFF. As DNA, the CDR3 is TGTGCCAGTAGTTCCAACTCGGGGGGGAAGGGAGCTTTCTTT.

The rearrangement uses TRBV7-5 and TRBJ2-1; the table's D call TRBD2 went unverified against the DNA. TRBV7-5 is marked as a pseudogene. CDR3 length equals 15 residues. CDR3 in amino acids: CASSGAGRLYNEQFF. The CDR3 DNA follows: TGTGCCAGCAGCGGTGCGGGGAGGCTCTACAATGAGCAGTTCTTC.

This clone was found a few times. The gene calls are TRBV9 and TRBJ2-7, with 10 positions matching TRBD2. The CDR3 runs 15 residues. CDR1 and CDR2 from the germline V gene are SGDLS and YYNGEE. The J segment lost 4 bases and the V segment lost 0 bases, leaving 4 bases of the junction unmatched. CDR3 residues: CASSVASGSLYEQYF. The CDR3 DNA is TGTGCCAGCAGCGTAGCTAGCGGGAGTTTATACGAGCAGTACTTC.

V gene TRBV30 combines with J gene TRBJ1-3, with D possibly TRBD1 on 5 matching bases. The germline CDR1 and CDR2 sequences are GTSNPN and SVGIG (reference sequence). The ends were cut back, 3 bases at V and 4 bases at J, with 10 bases in the middle. The CDR3 consists of 13 residues. The chain's CDR3 is CAWSRAAGNTIYF. The CDR3 DNA follows: TGTGCCTGGAGCAGGGCAGCGGGAAACACCATATATTTT.

The J gene is TRBJ1-1, the V gene TRBV30, with D possibly TRBD1 on 5 matching bases. The CDR3 loop spans 14 amino acids. V was cut by 1 base and J by 0 bases, with 9 bases left in between. Germline-derived CDR1 and CDR2 are GTSNPN and SVGIG (reference sequence). DNA of the CDR3: TGTGCCTGGAGTGGGGGACCGATGAACACTGAAGCTTTCTTT. The encoded protein is CAWSGGPMNTEAFF.

Here the CDR3 reads CATRGSTDTQYF. Here the CDR3 DNA reads TGTGCCACCCGGGGGAGCACAGATACGCAGTATTTT. The J gene is TRBJ2-3, the V gene TRBV10-3, with a weak D call TRBD2 (6 bases). Looked up from germline, CDR1 is ENHRY and CDR2 is SYGVKD. V was cut by 10 bases and J by 0 bases, with 8 bases left in between. CDR3 size: 12 residues.

V usage is TRBV10-3 and J usage is TRBJ2-1; 11 nucleotides match TRBD2. The V segment lost 8 bases and the J segment 0 bases; nucleotides outside the gene matches: 6. This CDR3 has 16 residues. Per germline, CDR1 ENHRY and CDR2 SYGVKD. The DNA of the CDR3 is TGTGCCATCCGGGGACTAGCGGTAAGCTCCTACAATGAGCAGTTCTTC. Residues: CAIRGLAVSSYNEQFF.

This chain uses TRBV6-8 with TRBJ1-2; TRBD1 matches 7 bases. Germline V CDR1 and CDR2: MNHGY, SAAAGT. This CDR3 spans 18 amino acids. V was clipped by 1 base and J by 0 bases; unmatched bases: 11. The CDR3 spells CASSYFTQGPISNYGYTF. For the CDR3, the DNA is TGTGCCAGCAGTTACTTCACACAGGGGCCTATCTCTAACTATGGCTACACCTTC.

This clone was counted between two and nine times. The rearrangement uses TRBV6-8 and TRBJ1-3; maybe TRBD1 (6 bases). Germline CDR1 MNHGY, CDR2 SAAAGT. The length of the CDR3 is 16 residues. Trimming removed 2 bases from V and 2 bases from J, with 13 bases in between. For the CDR3, the DNA is TGTGCCAGCAGTTACGGACAGACGAGAACTGGAAACACCATATATTTT. Amino acids: CASSYGQTRTGNTIYF.

The J gene is TRBJ1-1, the V gene TRBV5-1; 7 nucleotides agree with TRBD1. Per germline, CDR1 SGHRS and CDR2 YFSETQ. V was clipped by 4 bases and J by 2 bases; unmatched bases: 8. The CDR3 runs 15 residues. The CDR3 DNA follows: TGCGCCAGCAGCCAATCTTACAGGGGAAACACTGAAGCTTTCTTT. This sequence encodes CASSQSYRGNTEAFF.

The genes are TRBV30 and TRBJ2-2, with 7 bases lining up with TRBD1. CDR1 is GTSNPN and CDR2 is SVGIG in the germline V gene (reference sequence). After removal of 4 bases from V and 4 bases from J, the junction contained 15 bases not matched to a gene. This CDR3 is 17 amino acids long. The CDR3 DNA reads as TGTGCCTGGATTTCCCCTGGGACAGCTAGAATCACCGGGGAGCTGTTTTTT. It yields the protein CAWISPGTARITGELFF. The full variable domain, in which reference TRBV30 and TRBJ2-2 provide the parts outside the CDR3, is SQTIHQWPATLVQPVGSPLSLECTVEGTSNPNLYWYRQAAGRGLQLLFYSVGIGQISSEVPQNLSASRPQDRQFILSSKKLLLSDSGFYLCAWISPGTARITGELFFGEGSRLTVL.

The rearrangement joins TRBV14 to TRBJ2-4; TRBD1 or TRBD2 may be the D gene (7 bases each). This CDR3 is built from 14 residues. Germline V gene data show CDR1 as SGHDN and CDR2 as FVKESK. Trimming shortened V by 0 bases and J by 8 bases, and 11 bases separated the two germline ends. CDR3 sequence: CASSQESGGDIQYF. In DNA form, the CDR3 reads TGTGCCAGCAGCCAAGAATCAGGGGGGGACATTCAGTACTTC.

The rearrangement uses TRBV23-1 and TRBJ2-1; D is possibly TRBD2 (6 bases). TRBV23-1 is labeled an ORF, and its function is uncertain. The CDR3 spans 15 residues. With 0 bases removed from V and 10 bases from J, the gap between germline ends came to 16 bases. The CDR3 coding sequence is TGCGCCAGCAGTCAATCGATTCTGGATGCGGGAGAGCAGTTCTTC. Translation gives CASSQSILDAGEQFF.

The chain is built from TRBV5-1 and TRBJ1-4, with D possibly matching TRBD1 (6 bases). Germline lookup yields CDR1 SGHRS and CDR2 YFSETQ. The V and J ends lost 4 bases and 6 bases respectively, with 13 bases between them. The CDR3 has 14 amino acids. The CDR3 here is CASSRPGGHEKLFF. CDR3 DNA: TGCGCCAGCAGCCGGCCGGGGGGCCATGAAAAACTGTTTTTT.

This clone was seen a single time. The chain recombines TRBV18 with TRBJ2-1, with TRBD2 identical over 7 bases. CDR3 size: 17 residues. Germline CDR1 reads KGHSH; CDR2 reads LQKENI. J gave up 5 bases and V 1 base, and 11 bases lay outside the gene matches. CDR3 sequence reads: CASSPRGVAGANNEQFF. DNA for the CDR3: TGTGCCAGCTCACCACGGGGAGTAGCGGGTGCAAACAATGAGCAGTTCTTC.